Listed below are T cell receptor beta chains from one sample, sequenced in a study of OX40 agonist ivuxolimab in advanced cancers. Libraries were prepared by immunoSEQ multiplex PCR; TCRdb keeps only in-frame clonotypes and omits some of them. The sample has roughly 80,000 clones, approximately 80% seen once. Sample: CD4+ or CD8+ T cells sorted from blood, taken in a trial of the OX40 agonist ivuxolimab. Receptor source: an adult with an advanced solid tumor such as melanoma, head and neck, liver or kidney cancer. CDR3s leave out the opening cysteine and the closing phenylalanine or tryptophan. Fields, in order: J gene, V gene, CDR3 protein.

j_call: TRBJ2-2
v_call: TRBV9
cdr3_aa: ASPSGTPNTGELF

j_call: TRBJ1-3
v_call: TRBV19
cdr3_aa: ASTDRSSGNTIY

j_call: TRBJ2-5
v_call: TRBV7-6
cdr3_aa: ASSLGTSGGAGETQY

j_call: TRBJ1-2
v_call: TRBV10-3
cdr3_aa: AIRAGTYYGYT

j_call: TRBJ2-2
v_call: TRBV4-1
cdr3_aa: ASSQLTGVARTGELF

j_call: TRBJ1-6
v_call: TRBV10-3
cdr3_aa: AISARDSGNSPLH

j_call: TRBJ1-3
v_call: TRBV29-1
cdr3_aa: SVEPSRNTIY

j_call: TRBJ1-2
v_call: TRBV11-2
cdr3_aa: ASSLNLGNNYGYT

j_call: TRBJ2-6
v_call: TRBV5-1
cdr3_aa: ASRQGALSGANVLT

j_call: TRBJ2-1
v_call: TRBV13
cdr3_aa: ATNMQGFNEQF

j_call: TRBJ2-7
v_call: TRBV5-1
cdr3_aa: ASSRLASGNEQY

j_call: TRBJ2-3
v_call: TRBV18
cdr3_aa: ASSPPGGTDTQY

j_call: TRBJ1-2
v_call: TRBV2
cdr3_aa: ASSVGGPGYGYT

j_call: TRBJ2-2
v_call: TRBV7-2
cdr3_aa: ASSSPRFTGELF

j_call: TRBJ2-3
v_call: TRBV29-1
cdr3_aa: SVEPGQTSTDTQY

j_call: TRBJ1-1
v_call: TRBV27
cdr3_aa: ASSPHRANTEAF

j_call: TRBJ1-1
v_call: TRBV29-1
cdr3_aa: SVETGGYTEAF